Reported below is one T cell receptor (beta chain). The sample comes from a study of blood T cells in healthy people across ages. Next came a second PCR, run for about 7 to 12 cycles, which used a sample-barcoded 5' primer along with a J-beta primer mix. TCRdb re-called the 5' RACE reads with MiXCR, one entry per CDR3 protein. The sample gives some 890,000 distinct CDR3 sequences, about 29% of which show up once; more than 8.5% is in the top ten. CDR3 length: 14 residues. V shed 1 base and J shed 3 bases, with 9 bases lying between them. Isolation recovered at least 6.5 million PBMCs from every sample. This sample was shared with a second study, whose subject was T cells of mothers and their children. This second study notes: Similar effects of thymic selection on TCR recombination output were recorded in related and unrelated pairs.

Sample: blood. The sequence was obtained from a woman between 40 and 50 years old in good health. The rearrangement joins TRBV12-3 or TRBV12-4 to TRBJ1-1, with a tentative D call TRBD1 (5 bases). Here the CDR3 reads CASSLGDEYTEAFF. The CDR3, as DNA: TGTGCCAGCAGTTTAGGGGACGAATACACTGAAGCTTTCTTT.